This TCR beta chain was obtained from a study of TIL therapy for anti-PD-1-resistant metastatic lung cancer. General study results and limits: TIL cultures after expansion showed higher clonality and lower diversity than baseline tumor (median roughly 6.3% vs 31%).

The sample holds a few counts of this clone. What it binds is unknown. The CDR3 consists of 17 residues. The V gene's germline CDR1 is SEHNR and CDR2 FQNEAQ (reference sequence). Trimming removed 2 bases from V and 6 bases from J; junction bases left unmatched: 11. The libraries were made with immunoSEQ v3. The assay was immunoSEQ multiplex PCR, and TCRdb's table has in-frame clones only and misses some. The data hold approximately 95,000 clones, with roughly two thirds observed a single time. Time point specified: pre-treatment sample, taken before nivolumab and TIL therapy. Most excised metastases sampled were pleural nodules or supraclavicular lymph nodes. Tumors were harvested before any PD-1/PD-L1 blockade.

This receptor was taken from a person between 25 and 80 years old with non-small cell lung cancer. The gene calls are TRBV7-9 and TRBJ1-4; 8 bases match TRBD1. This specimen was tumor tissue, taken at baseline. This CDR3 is CASSLMGQASSHEKLFF. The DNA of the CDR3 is TGTGCCAGCAGCTTAATGGGACAGGCCAGTTCCCATGAAAAACTGTTTTTT.